Below, 14 T cell receptor beta chains from the same sample are listed, as sequenced in a study of blood T cell repertoires in COVID-19. TCRdb keeps only in-frame clones here, not all; method: immunoSEQ multiplex PCR. The profile shows more than 25,000 clones, around 91% of them singletons. The sample was peripheral blood. The receptors derive from a man aged 80 or over with acute or convalescent COVID-19.

This chain joins TRBV5-1 and TRBJ1-4; D ambiguous. The V end lost 0 bases, the J end lost 10 bases, and 16 bases lay between the germline ends. The CDR3 spans 15 residues. The V gene's germline CDR1 is SGHRS and CDR2 YFSETQ. CDR3 sequence reads: CASSLAVRTGGKLFF. The CDR3 nucleotides are TGCGCCAGCAGCTTGGCAGTCAGGACTGGCGGAAAACTGTTTTTT.

The V call is TRBV7-6, the J call TRBJ2-3, with 10 bases aligning to TRBD2. Germline CDR1 SGHVS, CDR2 FNYEAQ. J was trimmed by 2 bases and V by 5 bases; bases with no gene match: 13. The CDR3 loop spans 18 amino acids. CDR3: CASSPRASGGATTDTQYF. CDR3 coding DNA: TGTGCCAGCAGCCCAAGGGCTAGCGGGGGTGCTACCACAGATACGCAGTATTTT.

This CDR3 is CASSVGTTNNEQFF. In nucleotides, the CDR3 is TGTGCCAGCAGCGTCGGGACAACTAACAATGAGCAGTTCTTC. The chain recombines TRBV6-5 with TRBJ2-1; TRBD1 is a possible D gene (6 bases). The CDR3 has 14 amino acids. V lost 6 bases and J 5 bases, leaving 14 bases between the germline ends. CDR1 and CDR2 from the germline V gene are MNHEY and SVGAGI.

The genes are TRBV19 and TRBJ2-5; 9 bases align to TRBD2. The trim removed 4 bases at V and 4 bases at J, leaving 10 bases unmatched. Germline V lookup: CDR1 LNHDA, CDR2 SQIVND (reference sequence). The CDR3 totals 16 residues. The DNA of the CDR3 is TGTGCCAGTAGTAGATGGACTAGCGCTGGGGGAGAGACCCAGTACTTC. Amino acid sequence: CASSRWTSAGGETQYF. The full variable domain, with the rest looked up from reference TRBV19 and TRBJ2-5, is DGGITQSPKYLFRKEGQNVTLSCEQNLNHDAMYWYRQDPGQGLRLIYYSQIVNDFQKGDIAEGYSVSREKKESFPLTVTSAQKNPTAFYLCASSRWTSAGGETQYFGPGTRLLVL.

This chain links TRBV4-1 with TRBJ1-4; 7 nucleotides agree with TRBD1. The germline gives CDR1 MGHRA, CDR2 YSYEKL. Trimming cost V 3 bases and J 0 bases; bases outside gene matches: 1. The CDR3 length is 15 residues. This CDR3 is CASSQGTATNEKLFF. The CDR3 DNA reads TGCGCCAGCAGCCAGGGGACAGCAACTAATGAAAAACTGTTTTTT.

This clone was observed once. This chain connects TRBV13 to TRBJ2-3; D is perhaps TRBD1 (6 bases). CDR1 and CDR2 from the germline V gene are PRHDT and FYEKMQ (reference sequence). This CDR3 region has 15 residues. V was shortened by 4 bases and J by 2 bases, with 13 bases between the two germline ends. CDR3 coding DNA: TGTGCCAGCAGCTCCCCGGGACAACTCACAGATACGCAGTATTTT. Protein product: CASSSPGQLTDTQYF.

The chain uses TRBV3-1 (or the pseudogene TRBV3-2) and TRBJ1-6; D possibly corresponds to TRBD1 (5 bases). V gave up 1 base and J gave up 8 bases, with 9 bases separating them. The CDR3 extends over 14 amino acids. The germline V gene has CDR1 LGHDT and CDR2 YNNKEL (reference sequence). CDR3: CASSQALGDSPLHF. Written as DNA, the CDR3 is TGTGCCAGCAGCCAAGCCTTAGGGGATTCACCCCTCCACTTT.

This sequence joins TRBV2 and TRBJ1-1; 7 bases map to TRBD1. The CDR3 covers 15 residues. The ends lost 8 bases at V and 1 base at J; junction bases unmatched: 10. Germline CDR1 SNHLY, CDR2 FYNNEI. CDR3 bases: TGTGCCAGCGGAAGACAGGGAACGAAGAACACTGAAGCTTTCTTT. This gives the protein CASGRQGTKNTEAFF.

This clone was counted once. The CDR3 loop is CASSRGGVTPGTDTQYF. In nucleotides, the CDR3 is TGTGCCAGCAGTAGAGGGGGGGTTACTCCGGGGACAGATACGCAGTATTTT. The chain carries TRBV9 and TRBJ2-3, with D tentatively TRBD2 (7 bases). V lost 5 bases, J lost 3 bases, and 22 bases lay in between. CDR3 length: 17 amino acids. CDR1 is SGDLS, CDR2 YYNGEE, per germline.

The gene calls are TRBV19 and TRBJ1-5; no definite D call. In germline, CDR1 is LNHDA, CDR2 SQIVND (reference sequence). This CDR3 is 13 amino acids long. V lost 5 bases and J 5 bases, leaving 10 bases between the germline ends. The CDR3 sequence is CASSPPYYQPQHF. The DNA of the CDR3 is TGTGCCAGTAGTCCCCCTTATTATCAGCCCCAGCATTTT.

The chain combines TRBV5-1 with TRBJ2-7; D gene unclear. Trimming took off 0 bases at V and 10 bases at J, with 14 bases between the two ends. Looked up from germline, CDR1 is SGHRS and CDR2 is YFSETQ. The CDR3 totals 13 residues. DNA for the CDR3: TGCGCCAGCAGCTTGGCCGGCCCTTCAGGCCAGTACTTC. Translating it yields CASSLAGPSGQYF.

A single count supports this clone. The chain uses TRBV3-1 (or the pseudogene TRBV3-2) and TRBJ1-1, with a weak D call TRBD1 (5 bases). The CDR3 contains 14 residues. Trimming took off 3 bases at V and 3 bases at J, with 11 bases between the two ends. CDR1 LGHDT and CDR2 YNNKEL come from the germline V gene (reference sequence). For the CDR3, the DNA is TGTGCCAGCAGCCAGGGGCCAGGGTACACTGAAGCTTTCTTT. This encodes CASSQGPGYTEAFF.

This chain joins TRBV5-1 and TRBJ1-2, with D possibly matching TRBD1 (5 bases). Germline V CDR1 and CDR2: SGHRS, YFSETQ. This CDR3 has 14 residues. Trimming shortened V by 5 bases and J by 3 bases, and 14 bases separated the two germline ends. Here the CDR3 reads CASRSGLSDYGYTF. The CDR3 DNA sequence: TGCGCCAGCAGATCAGGGCTATCGGACTATGGCTACACCTTC.

The chain joins TRBV5-1 to TRBJ2-7; 7 bases match TRBD1. The germline gives CDR1 SGHRS, CDR2 YFSETQ. The CDR3 loop spans 14 amino acids. V lost 1 base and J lost 2; bases outside the gene matches: 3. The CDR3 here is CASSLLQGAYEQYF. The CDR3 DNA is TGCGCCAGCAGCTTGTTGCAGGGGGCCTACGAGCAGTACTTC.